These 13 T cell receptor beta chains came from one sample sequenced in a study of technical replicates of blood from a few donors. The protocol was immunoSEQ multiplex PCR, while the TCRdb copy is restricted to in-frame clones and leaves out a portion. This table holds 55,000 to 75,000 clones, 90% to 95% found once. The source material was PBMCs. These receptor sequences come from a human donor in good health. Some clones in this sample may be carry-over from other donors' samples.

The chain carries TRBV27 and TRBJ2-7, with a tentative D call TRBD2 (6 bases). The CDR3 sequence is 19 residues long. From germline, CDR1 is MNHEY and CDR2 SMNVEV (reference sequence). V gave up 4 bases and J gave up 5 bases, with 30 bases separating them. CDR3 loop: CASSSRNGYGGTADHEQYF. The CDR3 nucleotides read TGTGCCAGCAGTTCACGAAATGGGTATGGTGGGACTGCCGACCACGAGCAGTACTTC.

V is TRBV5-6 and J is TRBJ1-2; no clear D. This CDR3 region has 14 residues. Between the trimmed V and J ends, which lost 0 bases and 4 bases, there was a span of 10 bases. CDR1 and CDR2 from the germline V gene are SGHDT and YYEEEE. CDR3 amino acids: CASSLAVSSYGYTF. CDR3 nucleotides: TGTGCCAGCAGCTTGGCGGTCTCTAGCTATGGCTACACCTTC.

This chain connects TRBV4-1 to TRBJ2-7; 9 bases map to TRBD1. Germline assignment: CDR1 MGHRA and CDR2 YSYEKL. The V segment lost 8 bases and the J segment 0 bases; nucleotides outside the gene matches: 8. This CDR3 has 15 residues. In DNA, the CDR3 is TGCGCCAGCGATGAGAGACAGGGGGTCTCCTACGAGCAGTACTTC. Its translation: CASDERQGVSYEQYF.

The rearrangement uses TRBV29-1 and TRBJ2-5, with TRBD2 as a possible D gene (7 bases). The V and J ends lost 4 bases and 5 bases respectively, with 17 bases between them. The V gene's germline CDR1 is SQVTM and CDR2 ANQGSEA. CDR3 length: 14 residues. CDR3 sequence: CSVVGGGRAETQYF. The CDR3 nucleotides read TGCAGCGTTGTGGGAGGGGGTAGGGCGGAGACCCAGTACTTC.

V is TRBV14 and J is TRBJ2-7; D not resolved. The CDR3 totals 13 residues. Between the trimmed V and J ends, which lost 0 bases and 9 bases, there was a span of 12 bases. Germline-derived CDR1 and CDR2 are SGHDN and FVKESK. CDR3 amino acids: CASSQEEGSGQYF. The CDR3 DNA reads as TGTGCCAGCAGCCAAGAAGAAGGTTCGGGGCAGTACTTC.

The chain links TRBV2 to TRBJ1-4, with TRBD1 as a possible D gene (5 bases). This CDR3 is built from 13 residues. V was clipped by 2 bases and J by 8 bases, with 9 bases between them. Germline CDR1 and CDR2: SNHLY and FYNNEI. Here the CDR3 reads CASSEQGGEKLFF. In DNA, the CDR3 is TGTGCCAGCAGTGAACAGGGAGGAGAAAAACTGTTTTTT.

V usage is TRBV11-2 and J usage is TRBJ1-4; the D gene is possibly TRBD1 (5 bases). Trimming pared 5 bases from V and 11 bases from J, leaving 12 bases between. The CDR3 extends over 12 amino acids. Germline V gene lookup returns CDR1 SGHAT and CDR2 FQNNGV. CDR3 sequence (DNA): TGTGCCAGCAGCCCCCCCGGGGGGAAACTGTTTTTT. Protein: CASSPPGGKLFF.

The chain employs TRBV9 and TRBJ2-7, with D possibly being TRBD2 (5 bases). V gave up 3 bases and J gave up 3 bases, with 10 bases separating them. The CDR3 extends over 13 amino acids. The germline gives CDR1 SGDLS, CDR2 YYNGEE. The CDR3 loop reads CASSGADGYEQYF. CDR3 sequence (DNA): TGTGCCAGCAGCGGAGCGGACGGCTACGAGCAGTACTTC.

The chain links TRBV6-5 to TRBJ1-2; 7 bases align to TRBD1. Unmatched junction bases numbered 7, after V lost 5 bases and J lost 4 bases. CDR3 length: 14 amino acids. CDR1 MNHEY and CDR2 SVGAGI come from the germline V gene. CDR3 protein: CASSPRDSIYGYTF. Written as DNA, the CDR3 is TGTGCCAGCAGTCCCCGGGACAGTATCTATGGCTACACCTTC.

The V gene is TRBV4-2, the J gene TRBJ2-3, with 12 bases identical to TRBD2. Germline lookup yields CDR1 LGHNA and CDR2 YNFKEQ. Germline trimming cut 0 bases from V and 3 bases from J; bases unmatched to any gene: 7. This CDR3 is built from 18 residues. CDR3 DNA: TGTGCCAGCAGCCAAGATCTGTCTAGCGGGAGGGGGACAGATACGCAGTATTTT. Protein product: CASSQDLSSGRGTDTQYF.

The J gene is TRBJ2-1, the V gene TRBV5-1; 8 bases line up with TRBD2. CDR1 and CDR2 (germline): SGHRS, YFSETQ. This CDR3 is 13 amino acids long. The J segment lost 10 bases and the V segment lost 1 base, leaving 4 bases of the junction unmatched. This chain's CDR3 is CASSLSGGGEQFF. The CDR3 bases are TGCGCCAGCAGCTTGAGCGGGGGCGGAGAGCAGTTCTTC.

The chain employs TRBV11-2 and TRBJ2-1; 11 nucleotides agree with TRBD2. Germline CDR1 and CDR2: SGHAT and FQNNGV. The CDR3 is 15 residues long. With 5 bases clipped from V and 8 bases from J, the junction kept 8 bases outside the gene matches. CDR3 sequence reads: CASSPTSGSRHEQFF. The CDR3 DNA follows: TGTGCCAGCAGCCCAACTAGCGGGAGTAGGCATGAGCAGTTCTTC.

The V call is TRBV7-2, the J call TRBJ1-2; D is unresolved. There are 15 residues in the CDR3. Looked up from germline, CDR1 is SGHTA and CDR2 is FQGNSA. Between the trimmed V and J ends, which lost 3 bases and 0 bases, there was a span of 11 bases. CDR3 amino acids: CASSFYRQANYGYTF. CDR3 coding DNA: TGTGCCAGCAGCTTCTACCGACAAGCTAACTATGGCTACACCTTC.